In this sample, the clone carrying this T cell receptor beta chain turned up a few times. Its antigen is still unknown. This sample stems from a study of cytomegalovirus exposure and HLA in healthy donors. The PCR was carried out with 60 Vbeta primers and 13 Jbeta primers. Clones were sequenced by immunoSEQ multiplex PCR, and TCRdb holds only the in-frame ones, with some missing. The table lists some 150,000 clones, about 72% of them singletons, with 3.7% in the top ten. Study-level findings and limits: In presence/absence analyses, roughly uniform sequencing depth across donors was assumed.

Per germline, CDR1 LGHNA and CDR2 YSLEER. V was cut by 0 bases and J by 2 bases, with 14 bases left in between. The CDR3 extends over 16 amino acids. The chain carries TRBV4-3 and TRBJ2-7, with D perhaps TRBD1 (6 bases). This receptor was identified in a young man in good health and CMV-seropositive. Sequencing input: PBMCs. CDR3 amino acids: CASSQENRAKTYEQYF. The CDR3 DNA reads TGCGCCAGCAGCCAAGAAAACAGGGCCAAAACCTACGAGCAGTACTTC.